The 2 T cell receptor beta chains listed next were all sequenced from one sample in a study of OX40 agonist ivuxolimab in advanced cancers. Assay: immunoSEQ multiplex PCR; the TCRdb copy retains only in-frame clones and omits some. Among about 50,000 clones listed, 88% were seen once. The sample consisted of CD4+ or CD8+ T cells sorted from blood, taken in a trial of the OX40 agonist ivuxolimab. All receptors derive from an adult with an advanced solid tumor such as melanoma, head and neck, liver or kidney cancer.

The chain combines TRBV30 with TRBJ2-1; 11 positions agree with TRBD2. The CDR3 contains 15 residues. Germline V gives CDR1 GTSNPN, CDR2 SVGIG (reference sequence). With 3 bases clipped from V and 8 bases from J, the junction kept 9 bases outside the gene matches. CDR3 sequence: CAWRELAGASHEQFF. DNA of the CDR3: TGTGCCTGGAGAGAACTAGCGGGAGCATCCCATGAGCAGTTCTTC.

The chain couples TRBV10-1 to TRBJ2-3, with D possibly TRBD2 on 5 matching bases. Germline V gene lookup returns CDR1 WNHNN and CDR2 SYGVQD (reference sequence). Trimming removed 9 bases at V and 4 bases at J, with 14 bases between. The CDR3 extends over 13 amino acids. The CDR3 DNA follows: TGCGCCAGTAGACTAATTACGCCAGATACGCAGTATTTT. Protein: CASRLITPDTQYF.